This note documents a single TCR beta chain sequence. Its recognized antigen is unknown. Per-base quality was not reported, and no clone a single base away is much larger than it. The data derive from a study of blood T cell repertoires in COVID-19 (dated by TCRdb to about 2020). Background for the entire study: Samples covering the acute and convalescent phases of COVID-19 were provided by collaborators in the United States, Italy and Spain. The prospective study material was composed of cDNA or gDNA derived from T cells, B-cell-depleted T cells, or PBMCs. The dataset comprised deeply sampled blood TCRbeta repertoires from subjects exposed to, actively infected with, or recovered from COVID-19. The repertoires were released in a freely available public database meant as a resource for research on the immune response to SARS-CoV-2. The samples were drawn from the first 160 participants of the ongoing ImmuneRACE study and from 950 to 1,500 subjects provided by 6 global collaborators. A de-identified subject ID, COVID-19 status, age in years and sex were almost always included in the sample metadata. Where available, HLA class I and class II types were obtained from metadata supplied by the sample provider rather than from assay-based typing. What the authors observed across the whole study: The quantity of clinical and demographic metadata differed by source and by participant and was supplied without curation.

From the cysteine up to the phenylalanine, the CDR3 has a length of 16 residues. The sequence is cut down to CDR3 DNA, 48 bases in frame from base 1. Trimming at the junction amounts to 0 bases on V and 0 bases on J, and the germline ends lie 9 bases apart. The germline V gene gives CDR1 as SGHDN and CDR2 as FVKESK. In Seattle, one collaborating source enrolled patients while the infection was active and tracked those patients longitudinally over the course of disease. Each collaborating institution followed its own protocols to collect whole blood in K2EDTA tubes. For TCRbeta analysis, collaborators shipped samples in one of three forms: frozen whole blood, isolated PBMCs, or DNA extracted from either of those sample types. TCRbeta CDR3 regions were amplified from genomic DNA by means of the immunoSEQ Assay, a bias-controlled multiplex PCR. As for the authors' bioinformatics: The number of nucleated cells in each sample was estimated by amplification of reference gene primers within the assay. To quantify the absolute abundance of each unique TCRbeta CDR3 rearrangement, sequence reads were collapsed and filtered. Productive Simpson clonality was computed per sample as the square root of Simpson's diversity index over productive rearrangements. The clones in this table, taken by TCRdb from immuneACCESS, are in-frame only. Not every clone is retained; where verified, under half of the shortfall comes from an unresolved V gene, and the cause of the rest is unknown. Clone size and V and J calls were adopted from that table, with D and trimming inferred from the DNA. For this sample the table gives roughly 290,000 clones, of which around 82% were detected only once. The leading ten clones occupy around 14% of the sample.

The sequence is built from TRBV14 and TRBJ2-1, with no reliable assignment of the D segment. The TCR originated in a person aged 65 to 79 with COVID-19, enrolled during active disease. The sample was peripheral blood. The CDR3 region reads CASSQEVRSSYNEQFF. Read as DNA, the sequence is TGTGCCAGCAGCCAAGAAGTGCGTAGCTCCTACAATGAGCAGTTCTTC. The CDR3 plus the reference TRBV14 and TRBJ2-1 genes for the other parts give the full variable domain: EAGVTQFPSHSVIEKGQTVTLRCDPISGHDNLYWYRRVMGKEIKFLLHFVKESKQDESGMPNNRFLAERTGGTYSTLKVQPAELEDSGVYFCASSQEVRSSYNEQFFGPGTRLTVL.